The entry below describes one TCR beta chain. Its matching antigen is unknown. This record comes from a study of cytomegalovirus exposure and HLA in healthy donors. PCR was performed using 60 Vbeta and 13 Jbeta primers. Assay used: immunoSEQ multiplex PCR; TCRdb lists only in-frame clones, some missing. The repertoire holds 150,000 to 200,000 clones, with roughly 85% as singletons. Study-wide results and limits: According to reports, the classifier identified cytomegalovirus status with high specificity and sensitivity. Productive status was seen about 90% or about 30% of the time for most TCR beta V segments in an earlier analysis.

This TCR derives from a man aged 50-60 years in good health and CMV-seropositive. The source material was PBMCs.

The chain's CDR3 is CSVDEQGASYGYTF. CDR3 coding DNA: TGCAGCGTTGATGAGCAGGGGGCGAGCTATGGCTACACCTTC. The chain uses TRBV29-1 and TRBJ1-2; 8 nucleotides agree with TRBD1. The junction had 7 bases not matched to a gene; V was cut back by 3 bases and J by 4 bases. The CDR3 totals 14 residues. Germline values: CDR1 SQVTM, CDR2 ANQGSEA.